A selection of T cell receptor beta chains follows, all from one sample in a study of regulatory T cells in long-lasting Graves disease. MiXCR was run by TCRdb on the multiplex PCR reads, yielding one entry per CDR3 protein. The sample has 300,000 to 400,000 distinct CDR3 sequences; 18% are singletons. The sample was peripheral blood mononuclear cells (PBMCs), taken at new diagnosis, from a patient treated with antithyroid drugs. The receptors stem from a female donor with Graves disease. Each CDR3 is given with its conserved first and last residue. Each record gives: CDR3 DNA, CDR3 protein, J gene, clone size, CDR3 length, D gene, V gene. The D gene is left open where the match is weak. Only some rows state a clone size, as once, few, many or a class for expanded clones.

DNA: TGTGCCAGCAGCGTAGCCGGGCGGGGAGTGGTGAACACCGGGGAGCTGTTTTTT
CDR3: CASSVAGRGVVNTGELFF
J: TRBJ2-2
size: .
length: 18
D: .
V: TRBV9

DNA: TGTGCCAGCAGTGCCCTAGCGGGAGGGGATACGCAGTATTTT
CDR3: CASSALAGGDTQYF
J: TRBJ2-3
size: .
length: 14
D: TRBD2
V: TRBV25-1

DNA: TGTGCCAGTAGTATTCGACCCGGGACTACCTACAATGAGCAGTTCTTC
CDR3: CASSIRPGTTYNEQFF
J: TRBJ2-1
size: many
length: 16
D: TRBD2
V: TRBV19

DNA: TGTGCCAGCAGCTACGACCCCACGGGGCAGTTCTTC
CDR3: CASSYDPTGQFF
J: TRBJ2-1
size: .
length: 12
D: .
V: TRBV12-3/TRBV12-4

DNA: TGCAGTGCTAGAGGGGGTCCTGGAAACATTCAGTACTTC
CDR3: CSARGGPGNIQYF
J: TRBJ2-4
size: few
length: 13
D: .
V: TRBV20-1

DNA: TGTGCCAGCAGCTTCCAGACAGGGAACTATGGCTACACCTTC
CDR3: CASSFQTGNYGYTF
J: TRBJ1-2
size: .
length: 14
D: TRBD1
V: TRBV7-2

DNA: TGCGCCAGCAGTGGGGGATTGGAAGATACGCAGTATTTT
CDR3: CASSGGLEDTQYF
J: TRBJ2-3
size: many
length: 13
D: .
V: TRBV10-2

DNA: TGTGCCAGCAGTTTCATGGCGGCTAACACTGAAGCTTTCTTT
CDR3: CASSFMAANTEAFF
J: TRBJ1-1
size: .
length: 14
D: .
V: TRBV12-3/TRBV12-4

DNA: TGTGCCACGGGGACTAGCGGGACCTCGGGGGCCGGGGAGCTGTTTTTT
CDR3: CATGTSGTSGAGELFF
J: TRBJ2-2
size: many
length: 16
D: TRBD2
V: TRBV10-3

DNA: TGCGCCAGCAGCTTGGCTGTTGAGCAGTTCTTC
CDR3: CASSLAVEQFF
J: TRBJ2-1
size: many
length: 11
D: .
V: TRBV5-1

DNA: TGTGCCAGTACCCTAAGGGGGAGAACCACAGATACGCAGTATTTT
CDR3: CASTLRGRTTDTQYF
J: TRBJ2-3
size: many
length: 15
D: .
V: TRBV19

DNA: TGTGCCAGCAGTCCTCCCTCCTTCTATGGCTACACCTTC
CDR3: CASSPPSFYGYTF
J: TRBJ1-2
size: many
length: 13
D: .
V: TRBV6-1

DNA: TGCGCCAGCAGCCAAGATCTAGCGGGAGGGTTGGGCACCGGGGAGCTGTTTTTT
CDR3: CASSQDLAGGLGTGELFF
J: TRBJ2-2
size: .
length: 18
D: TRBD2
V: TRBV4-1

DNA: TGTGCCAGCAGTTTAATGCACACTGGGGGTGGCTACACCTTC
CDR3: CASSLMHTGGGYTF
J: TRBJ1-2
size: many
length: 14
D: .
V: TRBV12-3/TRBV12-4

DNA: TGTGCCAGCAGCATAAGGACGGCCACAGATACGCAGTATTTT
CDR3: CASSIRTATDTQYF
J: TRBJ2-3
size: many
length: 14
D: .
V: TRBV7-9

DNA: TGTGCCACCAGTGATCAAAATCAGGCCCTCAGGGGCGCTTTCTTT
CDR3: CATSDQNQALRGAFF
J: TRBJ1-1
size: many
length: 15
D: .
V: TRBV24-1

DNA: TGTGCCAGCAATGCCGGGACAGGGTTCACTGAAGCTTTCTTT
CDR3: CASNAGTGFTEAFF
J: TRBJ1-1
size: many
length: 14
D: TRBD1
V: TRBV2

DNA: TGTGCCAGCAGTTTATATGGCAGGCGCTATAGCAATCAGCCCCAGCATTTT
CDR3: CASSLYGRRYSNQPQHF
J: TRBJ1-5
size: many
length: 17
D: .
V: TRBV27

DNA: TGTGCCAGCAGTTACCAGACGAATGGACAGGGCGAACCCACAGATACGCAGTATTTT
CDR3: CASSYQTNGQGEPTDTQYF
J: TRBJ2-3
size: many
length: 19
D: TRBD1
V: TRBV6-5

DNA: TGTGCCAGTAGATTGCAGGGGGCGGGAGGCTACACCTTC
CDR3: CASRLQGAGGYTF
J: TRBJ1-2
size: many
length: 13
D: TRBD1
V: TRBV19

DNA: TGTGCCATCAGTGAGGGGCAAGGTACCATGAACACTGAAGCTTTCTTT
CDR3: CAISEGQGTMNTEAFF
J: TRBJ1-1
size: many
length: 16
D: .
V: TRBV10-3

DNA: TGTGCCAGCAGTCCGGGACAGTACTACAATGAGCAGTTCTTC
CDR3: CASSPGQYYNEQFF
J: TRBJ2-1
size: .
length: 14
D: TRBD1
V: TRBV28

DNA: TGTGCCAGCCATGGACTAGCGTTATTCAATGAGCAGTTCTTC
CDR3: CASHGLALFNEQFF
J: TRBJ2-1
size: many
length: 14
D: TRBD2
V: TRBV27

DNA: TGTGCCTGGGGAGAGGTTGGAAACACCATATATTTT
CDR3: CAWGEVGNTIYF
J: TRBJ1-3
size: few
length: 12
D: .
V: TRBV30

DNA: TGTGCCAGCAGCCCCATGGGACAGAAGCAGTACTTC
CDR3: CASSPMGQKQYF
J: TRBJ2-7
size: many
length: 12
D: TRBD1
V: TRBV3-1

DNA: TGTGCCAGCAGTTACGGAGCGGGAGGGTCGGGAGAGACCCAGTACTTC
CDR3: CASSYGAGGSGETQYF
J: TRBJ2-5
size: many
length: 16
D: TRBD2
V: TRBV6-5

DNA: TGTGCCAGCAGTTTCAGGAGGTCCGAGACCCAGTACTTC
CDR3: CASSFRRSETQYF
J: TRBJ2-5
size: many
length: 13
D: .
V: TRBV12-3/TRBV12-4

DNA: TGTGCCAGCAGGGCTTATGGATCTGGGGCCAACGTCCTGACTTTC
CDR3: CASRAYGSGANVLTF
J: TRBJ2-6
size: many
length: 15
D: .
V: TRBV28

DNA: TGCAGTGCTAGTCCGGCAGGGGACGAGACCCAGTACTTC
CDR3: CSASPAGDETQYF
J: TRBJ2-5
size: few
length: 13
D: .
V: TRBV20-1

DNA: TGTGCCAGCACCACGTCCCGCGGGGAGCTGTTTTTT
CDR3: CASTTSRGELFF
J: TRBJ2-2
size: many
length: 12
D: .
V: TRBV7-9

DNA: TGTGCCAGCTCACCACGCGAAGCGGGGGGGGTTGATGAGCAGTTCTTC
CDR3: CASSPREAGGVDEQFF
J: TRBJ2-1
size: few
length: 16
D: TRBD2
V: TRBV18

DNA: TGTGCCAGCAAGCCGAACACCCACTATGGCTACACCTTC
CDR3: CASKPNTHYGYTF
J: TRBJ1-2
size: many
length: 13
D: .
V: TRBV3-1

DNA: TGTGCCAGCAGTTTAGTGGAAAACACCATATATTTT
CDR3: CASSLVENTIYF
J: TRBJ1-3
size: few
length: 12
D: .
V: TRBV12-3/TRBV12-4

DNA: TGTGCCAGCAGCCCTAGTGGGACCCACGCCGAGCAGTTCTTC
CDR3: CASSPSGTHAEQFF
J: TRBJ2-1
size: many
length: 14
D: .
V: TRBV7-8

DNA: TGTGCCAGCACCATGGGGGGGGCGTATGGCTACACCTTC
CDR3: CASTMGGAYGYTF
J: TRBJ1-2
size: many
length: 13
D: .
V: TRBV28